Each of the 32 T cell receptor beta chains below was sequenced from the same sample in a study of T cell repertoires in cytomegalovirus infection. Using its own MiXCR run on the reads, TCRdb lists one record per CDR3 protein. This sample has some 400,000 distinct CDR3 sequences; 25% to 40% occur once, and the top ten carry approximately 14%. Source material: PBMCs. Receptor source: a human donor in good health (CMV status not recorded). Some clones in this sample may be carry-over from other donors' samples.

The chain's CDR3 is CASRRWETQYF. The DNA of the CDR3 is TGTGCCAGCAGGAGGTGGGAGACCCAGTACTTC. V gene TRBV2 combines with J gene TRBJ2-5; D unclear. Germline CDR1 reads SNHLY; CDR2 reads FYNNEI. Trimming pared 6 bases from V and 5 bases from J, leaving 7 bases between. The CDR3 loop spans 11 amino acids.

This clonotype was found a few times. This chain connects TRBV2 to TRBJ2-5, with D maybe TRBD2 (6 bases). V was shortened by 6 bases and J by 0 bases, with 14 bases between the two germline ends. CDR1 is SNHLY, CDR2 FYNNEI, per germline. The CDR3 totals 15 residues. CDR3 region: CASSDRRDYQETQYF. The DNA of the CDR3 is TGTGCCAGCAGCGACCGACGGGACTACCAAGAGACCCAGTACTTC. Full variable domain (rest looked up from reference TRBV2 and TRBJ2-5): EPEVTQTPSHQVTQMGQEVILRCVPISNHLYFYWYRQILGQKVEFLVSFYNNEISEKSEIFDDQFSVERPDGSNFTLKIRSTKLEDSAMYFCASSDRRDYQETQYFGPGTRLLVL.

CDR3 in amino acids: CASSIERTMNTEAFF. The DNA of the CDR3 is TGTGCCAGTAGTATAGAGCGGACCATGAACACTGAAGCTTTCTTT. This sequence joins TRBV19 and TRBJ1-1; D unclear. The CDR3 has 15 residues. V dropped 0 bases and J dropped 0 bases, with 8 bases sitting between them. Germline V gene sequence: CDR1 LNHDA, CDR2 SQIVND (reference sequence).

This chain joins TRBV7-2 and TRBJ1-5, with D unclear. Trimming removed 1 base at V and 3 bases at J, with 7 bases between. There are 14 residues in the CDR3. Germline V gene data show CDR1 as SGHTA and CDR2 as FQGNSA. The CDR3 loop is CASSLGSANQPQHF. The CDR3, as DNA: TGTGCCAGCAGCTTAGGATCAGCCAATCAGCCCCAGCATTTT. Combining the CDR3 with reference TRBV7-2 and TRBJ1-5 gives the whole variable domain GAGVSQSPSNKVTEKGKDVELRCDPISGHTALYWYRQSLGQGLEFLIYFQGNSAPDKSGLPSDRFSAERTGGSVSTLTIQRTQQEDSAVYLCASSLGSANQPQHFGDGTRLSIL.

This clonotype has just a few counts. The rearrangement uses TRBV20-1 and TRBJ2-1, with TRBD1 as a possible D gene (5 bases). The CDR3 consists of 11 residues. Trimming pared 6 bases from V and 6 bases from J, leaving 9 bases between. Germline V gives CDR1 DFQATT, CDR2 SNEGSKA (reference sequence). The CDR3 DNA sequence: TGCAGTGCCTGGACACTCAATGAGCAGTTCTTC. Protein sequence: CSAWTLNEQFF.

The chain has TRBV7-2 and TRBJ2-1; D possibly corresponds to TRBD2 (6 bases). The length of the CDR3 is 15 residues. Germline V gene lookup returns CDR1 SGHTA and CDR2 FQGNSA. V lost 9 bases to trimming and J lost 4 bases, with 19 bases between them. This chain's CDR3 is CARRTGGGGYNEQFF. CDR3 nucleotides: TGTGCCAGAAGAACCGGGGGTGGGGGGTACAATGAGCAGTTCTTC. Full variable domain (missing parts from reference TRBV7-2 and TRBJ2-1): GAGVSQSPSNKVTEKGKDVELRCDPISGHTALYWYRQSLGQGLEFLIYFQGNSAPDKSGLPSDRFSAERTGGSVSTLTIQRTQQEDSAVYLCARRTGGGGYNEQFFGPGTRLTVL.

This clonotype showed up just a few times. The chain links TRBV12-3 or TRBV12-4 to TRBJ1-6; 7 bases match TRBD1. This CDR3 region has 16 residues. Losses at the gene ends were 3 bases for V and 3 bases for J; bases not matched to a gene: 5. The CDR3, as DNA: TGTGCCAGCAGTTTCCGGGACAGAGGCTATAATTCACCCCTCCACTTT. The encoded protein is CASSFRDRGYNSPLHF.

This clonotype has just a few counts. Here the CDR3 DNA reads TGTGCCAGCAGCGGAGGGGACAGCCGCACAGATACGCAGTATTTT. It yields the protein CASSGGDSRTDTQYF. J is TRBJ2-3 and V is TRBV5-5; D is possibly TRBD1 (7 bases). The V end lost 4 bases, the J end lost 1 base, and 13 bases lay between the germline ends. Germline CDR1 SGHKS, CDR2 YYEKEE (reference sequence). The CDR3 consists of 15 residues.

The genes are TRBV2 and TRBJ2-7; D is unclear. The V and J ends lost 2 bases and 0 bases respectively, with 11 bases between them. CDR3 size: 15 residues. Looked up from germline, CDR1 is SNHLY and CDR2 is FYNNEI. The CDR3 reads CASSESPLISYEQYF. Here the CDR3 DNA reads TGTGCCAGCAGTGAATCTCCCTTAATCTCCTACGAGCAGTACTTC.

The chain recombines TRBV7-3 with TRBJ2-1, with 7 bases that match TRBD1. Germline CDR1 is SGHTA and CDR2 is FQGTGA. The CDR3 has 15 amino acids. V trimming: 5 bases; J trimming: 5 bases; junction bases outside the gene matches: 9. The CDR3 DNA reads as TGTGCCAGCAGCCCGGACAGGTCTGTAAACAATGAGCAGTTCTTC. The encoded protein is CASSPDRSVNNEQFF. The full variable domain, in which reference TRBV7-3 and TRBJ2-1 provide the parts outside the CDR3, is GAGVSQTPSNKVTEKGKYVELRCDPISGHTALYWYRQSLGQGPEFLIYFQGTGAADDSGLPNDRFFAVRPEGSVSTLKIQRTERGDSAVYLCASSPDRSVNNEQFFGPGTRLTVL.

The table lists this clonotype with a few counts. The V and J genes are TRBV29-1 and TRBJ1-1, with D perhaps matching TRBD1 (5 bases). Germline V gene data show CDR1 as SQVTM and CDR2 as ANQGSEA. Trimming left V 3 bases short and J 10 bases short, with 9 bases between. The CDR3 loop spans 10 amino acids. CDR3 DNA sequence: TGCAGCGTTGATAGGCAGGGAGCTTTCTTT. This gives the protein CSVDRQGAFF. The full variable domain, with the rest looked up from reference TRBV29-1 and TRBJ1-1, is SAVISQKPSRDICQRGTSLTIQCQVDSQVTMMFWYRQQPGQSLTLIATANQGSEATYESGFVIDKFPISRPNLTFSTLTVSNMSPEDSSIYLCSVDRQGAFFGQGTRLTVV.

The genes are TRBV28 and TRBJ2-1, with TRBD2 matching over 8 bases. The ends lost 4 bases at V and 5 bases at J; junction bases unmatched: 10. The CDR3 has 16 amino acids. Germline CDR1 and CDR2: MDHEN and SYDVKM. The CDR3 DNA reads as TGTGCCAGCAGTTCGATAGATAGCGGGGAAAACAATGAGCAGTTCTTC. It codes for CASSSIDSGENNEQFF.

To note about this clonotype: A much larger clone lies one base from this, so it may be a read error. This chain uses TRBV7-6 with TRBJ1-3; D is perhaps TRBD1 (6 bases). Trimming shortened V by 7 bases and J by 4 bases, and 20 bases separated the two germline ends. Germline loops: CDR1 SGHVS, CDR2 FNYEAQ. The length of the CDR3 is 16 residues. In nucleotides, the CDR3 is TGTGCCAGCACCCGAGGGGGGCAGCTCGGGGGAAACACCATATATTTT. It encodes CASTRGGQLGGNTIYF.

The chain recombines TRBV6-5 with TRBJ2-3; 13 nucleotides match TRBD2. Germline trimming cut 10 bases from V and 2 bases from J; bases unmatched to any gene: 6. Germline assignment: CDR1 MNHEY and CDR2 SVGAGI. The CDR3 covers 15 residues. The chain's CDR3 is CATQLAGGPTDTQYF. CDR3 in DNA: TGTGCCACCCAACTAGCGGGGGGGCCCACAGATACGCAGTATTTT.

V gene TRBV5-6 combines with J gene TRBJ1-1; no clear D. Looked up from germline, CDR1 is SGHDT and CDR2 is YYEEEE. V was cut by 0 bases and J by 8 bases, with 14 bases left in between. There are 14 residues in the CDR3. The CDR3 DNA reads as TGTGCCAGCAGCTTGGGGGTGGCGGACTACGAAGCTTTCTTT. Amino acids: CASSLGVADYEAFF.

This clonotype was detected a few times. The chain joins TRBV4-2 to TRBJ1-6; no reliable D call. From germline, CDR1 is LGHNA and CDR2 YNFKEQ. The CDR3 covers 17 residues. The V gene lost 4 bases and the J gene lost 0 bases, with 13 bases spanning the gap. CDR3 coding DNA: TGTGCCAGCAGCCTCGCCGAAGGGAGCTCCTATAATTCACCCCTCCACTTT. Translated: CASSLAEGSSYNSPLHF.

This clonotype appeared many times. This CDR3 reads CASSAGTGFFNEQYF. The CDR3 region has the DNA TGTGCCAGCAGCGCCGGGACAGGGTTTTTCAACGAGCAGTACTTC. The gene calls are TRBV7-8 and TRBJ2-7; 9 nucleotides line up with TRBD1. Germline CDR1 reads SGHVS; CDR2 reads FQNEAQ. This CDR3 contains 15 residues. After removal of 5 bases from V and 5 bases from J, the junction contained 10 bases not matched to a gene.

The chain recombines TRBV19 with TRBJ1-5; tentative D call: TRBD1 (5 bases). V gave up 6 bases and J gave up 0 bases, with 15 bases separating them. The CDR3 has 16 amino acids. Per germline, CDR1 LNHDA and CDR2 SQIVND (reference sequence). This CDR3 is CASRGPGTISNQPQHF. CDR3 nucleotide sequence: TGTGCCAGTAGGGGCCCCGGGACGATTAGCAATCAGCCCCAGCATTTT.

This clonotype has more than one count but fewer than ten. CDR3 sequence reads: CASSLVRGGANEQFF. The CDR3 DNA reads as TGTGCCAGCAGCTTGGTCCGCGGGGGGGCCAATGAGCAGTTCTTC. The chain couples TRBV5-5 to TRBJ2-1; 9 bases line up with TRBD2. The ends lost 0 bases at V and 6 bases at J; junction bases unmatched: 4. CDR1 is SGHKS and CDR2 is YYEKEE in the germline V gene (reference sequence). This CDR3 is built from 15 residues.

This chain connects TRBV27 to TRBJ1-5; D is perhaps TRBD1 (5 bases). Germline-derived CDR1 and CDR2 are MNHEY and SMNVEV (reference sequence). The CDR3 extends over 14 amino acids. The germline V and J ends were trimmed by 2 bases and 4 bases, with 9 bases remaining between them. The CDR3 loop reads CASSLMGTNQPQHF. CDR3 nucleotides: TGTGCCAGCAGTTTAATGGGGACTAATCAGCCCCAGCATTTT.

This clonotype occurred a few times. J is TRBJ2-7 and V is TRBV11-2; D perhaps matches TRBD2 (6 bases). The CDR3 sequence is 17 residues long. V lost 0 bases to trimming and J lost 2 bases, with 17 bases between them. Germline assignment: CDR1 SGHAT and CDR2 FQNNGV. CDR3 DNA sequence: TGTGCCAGCAGCTTAGAGCTTCAACAGGACTATCCCTACGAGCAGTACTTC. Translating it yields CASSLELQQDYPYEQYF. Using reference TRBV11-2 and TRBJ2-7 for the parts outside the CDR3, the full variable domain is EAGVAQSPRYKIIEKRQSVAFWCNPISGHATLYWYQQILGQGPKLLIQFQNNGVVDDSQLPKDRFSAERLKGVDSTLKIQPAKLEDSAVYLCASSLELQQDYPYEQYFGPGTRLTVT.

The genes are TRBV28 and TRBJ2-1; 8 bases line up with TRBD1. V shed 5 bases and J 7 bases; nucleotides not matched to a gene: 16. The CDR3 runs to 17 residues. Germline-derived CDR1 and CDR2 are MDHEN and SYDVKM. The DNA of the CDR3 is TGTGCCAGCAGTCTCACCATGACAGGGGTTGGTGTGAATGAGCAGTTCTTC. It encodes CASSLTMTGVGVNEQFF.

The V and J genes are TRBV6-1 and TRBJ2-3; 13 bases map to TRBD2. This CDR3 has 16 residues. Unmatched junction bases numbered 9, after V lost 6 bases and J lost 6 bases. The germline gives CDR1 MNHNS, CDR2 SASEGT. DNA for the CDR3: TGTGCCAGCAGCCTCCTGACTAGCGGGGGGATTGATACGCAGTATTTT. Its protein product is CASSLLTSGGIDTQYF.

The chain uses TRBV18 and TRBJ1-6; a possible D gene is TRBD1 (5 bases). Germline values: CDR1 KGHSH, CDR2 LQKENI. Trimming cost V 6 bases and J 11 bases, with 17 bases left between them. The CDR3 length is 14 residues. In DNA form, the CDR3 reads TGTGCCAGCTCCATCGGGGAGGGGAGACCACCCCTCCACTTT. Translation gives CASSIGEGRPPLHF.

The chain employs TRBV6-2 or TRBV6-3 and TRBJ2-1; TRBD1 agrees at 7 bases. Looked up from germline, CDR1 is MNHEY and CDR2 is SVGEGT. The CDR3 has 12 residues. V was pared by 6 bases and J by 9 bases, with 5 bases of the junction left unmatched. The CDR3 loop reads CASRRQGPEQFF. In nucleotides, the CDR3 is TGTGCCAGCAGAAGACAGGGTCCTGAGCAGTTCTTC.

This clonotype was detected many times. This chain uses TRBV11-2 with TRBJ2-7; a possible D gene is TRBD2 (5 bases). The V end was cut by 1 base, the J end by 2 bases, with 12 bases between. The CDR3 has 15 residues. Germline-derived CDR1 and CDR2 are SGHAT and FQNNGV. The CDR3 DNA reads TGTGCCAGCAGCTTAGCCCGGGGAACCACCTACGAGCAGTACTTC. Translating it yields CASSLARGTTYEQYF.

This clonotype was counted a few times. V is TRBV6-2 or TRBV6-3 and J is TRBJ2-7, with unresolved D. CDR1 is MNHEY and CDR2 is SVGEGT in the germline V gene. Trimming removed 6 bases from V and 2 bases from J, with 17 bases in between. The CDR3 contains 15 residues. This chain's CDR3 is CASSYERTYTYEQYF. DNA of the CDR3: TGTGCCAGCAGCTACGAACGGACGTATACCTACGAGCAGTACTTC.

V is TRBV11-2 and J is TRBJ2-2, with 8 bases aligning to TRBD1. The germline V gene has CDR1 SGHAT and CDR2 FQNNGV. CDR3 size: 16 residues. V lost 7 bases and J lost 3; bases outside the gene matches: 10. CDR3: CASTSQGAFDTGELFF. The CDR3 DNA reads as TGTGCCAGCACCTCGCAGGGGGCGTTCGACACCGGGGAGCTGTTTTTT.

The sample holds many counts of this clonotype. The chain combines TRBV7-2 with TRBJ2-3; TRBD1 matches at 9 bases. The germline CDR1 and CDR2 sequences are SGHTA and FQGNSA. This CDR3 region has 14 residues. V gave up 5 bases and J gave up 5 bases; unmatched junction bases: 5. CDR3 DNA: TGTGCCAGCAGCCCCCGGACAGGGGTAGATACGCAGTATTTT. Translation: CASSPRTGVDTQYF.

This clonotype showed up just a few times. V is TRBV6-6 and J is TRBJ2-3; 9 bases line up with TRBD1. The CDR3 has 15 amino acids. The trim removed 6 bases at V and 3 bases at J, leaving 7 bases unmatched. Looked up from germline, CDR1 is MNHNY and CDR2 is SVGAGI (reference sequence). CDR3 coding DNA: TGTGCCAGCAGCCGACTCGGGACAGGGACAGATACGCAGTATTTT. It specifies CASSRLGTGTDTQYF.

The chain joins TRBV6-5 to TRBJ1-1, with D perhaps matching TRBD1 (6 bases). This CDR3 contains 17 residues. Trimming took off 2 bases at V and 0 bases at J, with 16 bases between the two ends. Per the germline V gene, CDR1 is MNHEY and CDR2 is SVGAGI. The CDR3 DNA is TGTGCCAGCAGTTACCGTGGTGGGGGGCTAATGAACACTGAAGCTTTCTTT. It is translated as CASSYRGGGLMNTEAFF.

J is TRBJ1-1 and V is TRBV6-1; a weak D match, TRBD1 (6 bases). Looked up from germline, CDR1 is MNHNS and CDR2 is SASEGT. This CDR3 comprises 13 residues. Trimming removed 2 bases from V and 8 bases from J, with 12 bases in between. Here the CDR3 reads CASSETGTPEAFF. Here the CDR3 DNA reads TGTGCCAGCAGTGAAACCGGGACACCCGAAGCTTTCTTT.